Listed here are 9 T cell receptor beta chains from one sample, sequenced in a study of cytomegalovirus exposure and HLA in healthy donors. The PCR contained 60 Vbeta and 13 Jbeta primers. Some clones are missing from TCRdb's copy, which holds only in-frame ones; the method was immunoSEQ multiplex PCR. This table has about 200,000 clones, roughly 90% appearing once. The sequencing sample was made of PBMCs. Receptor source: a boy younger than 10 in good health and CMV-seronegative.

With regard to this clone: A read error may account for a junction end that differs from germline. Additional DNA sequences in this sample encode the identical CDR3. As DNA, the CDR3 is TGTGCCAGCAGTTATTCAAGGGGCACGGATACGCAGTATTTT. It is translated as CASSYSRGTDTQYF. This chain connects TRBV6-6 to TRBJ2-3; weak D call: TRBD1 (5 bases). The CDR3 runs 14 residues. Germline CDR1 MNHNY, CDR2 SVGAGI (reference sequence).

The genes are TRBV19 and TRBJ2-3; D is uncertain. Deletions cut 6 bases from V and 3 bases from J, with 4 bases between. The CDR3 has 11 amino acids. Per the germline V gene, CDR1 is LNHDA and CDR2 is SQIVND (reference sequence). The CDR3 protein is CASSFTDTQYF. The CDR3 DNA follows: TGTGCCAGTAGCTTTACAGATACGCAGTATTTT.

In this sample, this clone turned up a few times. The rearrangement joins TRBV27 to TRBJ2-1; possibly TRBD2 for D (6 bases). This CDR3 region has 15 residues. V lost 2 bases to trimming and J lost 6 bases, with 14 bases between them. Germline CDR1 is MNHEY and CDR2 is SMNVEV (reference sequence). CDR3 sequence (DNA): TGTGCCAGCAGTTTACTTAGCGGTGTCGCCAATGAGCAGTTCTTC. It yields the protein CASSLLSGVANEQFF.

This chain's CDR3 is CASSPWSGSQETQYF. The CDR3 nucleotides are TGTGCCAGCAGCCCCTGGAGCGGGTCACAAGAGACCCAGTACTTC. The V and J genes are TRBV7-9 and TRBJ2-5, with a tentative D call TRBD2 (6 bases). Germline V gene sequence: CDR1 SEHNR, CDR2 FQNEAQ (reference sequence). CDR3 length: 15 residues. V lost 5 bases and J 2 bases, leaving 15 bases between the germline ends. Based on the CDR3 plus reference TRBV7-9 and TRBJ2-5, the full variable domain is DTGVSQNPRHKITKRGQNVTFRCDPISEHNRLYWYRQTLGQGPEFLTYFQNEAQLEKSRLLSDRFSAERPKGSFSTLEIQRTEQGDSAMYLCASSPWSGSQETQYFGPGTRLLVL.

The chain recombines TRBV5-1 with TRBJ2-7, with 13 bases matching TRBD2. Unmatched junction bases numbered 7, after V lost 4 bases and J lost 0 bases. The CDR3 runs 17 residues. CDR1 and CDR2 (germline): SGHRS, YFSETQ. The CDR3 nucleotides read TGCGCCAGCAGCCACGGGACTAGCGGGGTCCACTCCTACGAGCAGTACTTC. Protein: CASSHGTSGVHSYEQYF.

CDR3 sequence: CASSQAQGSSYNEQFF. CDR3 in DNA: TGTGCCAGCAGCCAAGCACAGGGGAGCTCCTACAATGAGCAGTTCTTC. The chain uses TRBV4-2 and TRBJ2-1, with TRBD1 identical over 7 bases. J gave up 0 bases and V 1 base, and 3 bases lay outside the gene matches. The V gene's germline CDR1 is LGHNA and CDR2 YNFKEQ. The CDR3 covers 16 residues.

J is TRBJ2-5 and V is TRBV30, with TRBD2 identical over 8 bases. Trimming at V came to 2 bases and at J to 5 bases, leaving 7 bases not matched to a gene. From germline, CDR1 is GTSNPN and CDR2 SVGIG (reference sequence). The CDR3 extends over 14 amino acids. The CDR3 here is CAWSPCGRLETQYF. CDR3 nucleotide sequence: TGTGCCTGGAGTCCCTGCGGGAGGCTGGAGACCCAGTACTTC. Drawing the rest from reference TRBV30 and TRBJ2-5, the complete variable domain is SQTIHQWPATLVQPVGSPLSLECTVEGTSNPNLYWYRQAAGRGLQLLFYSVGIGQISSEVPQNLSASRPQDRQFILSSKKLLLSDSGFYLCAWSPCGRLETQYFGPGTRLLVL.

V gene TRBV6-4 combines with J gene TRBJ1-2, with D possibly matching TRBD1 (5 bases). The ends were cut back, 6 bases at V and 3 bases at J, with 11 bases in the middle. The CDR3 contains 13 residues. Germline V CDR1 and CDR2: MRHNA, SNTAGT. CDR3 sequence: CASRQDGDYGYTF. The CDR3, as DNA: TGTGCCAGCAGACAGGACGGAGACTATGGCTACACCTTC.

This rearrangement joins TRBV27 to TRBJ1-2; TRBD1 is a possible D gene (5 bases). The V end lost 7 bases, the J end lost 7 bases, and 10 bases lay between the germline ends. There are 11 residues in the CDR3. The germline V gene encodes CDR1 MNHEY and CDR2 SMNVEV (reference sequence). The DNA for the CDR3 is TGTGCCAGCATGTGGGGGGGTGGCTACACCTTC. This codes for CASMWGGGYTF.